This T cell receptor (beta chain) was obtained from a study of human T cells and chemical hapten exposure. The wider study: Patch testing was performed with 0.01% DPC on the upper back, with reading at 6 days.

Time point denoted: patch test 2, 6 weeks after DPC sensitization. The treatment was: therapeutic diphenylcyclopropenone sensitization with weekly scalp DPC. In regard to this clonotype: Its antigen is unidentified.

MiXCR, run by TCRdb on the RACE reads, gives a single entry per CDR3 protein. Among about 380,000 distinct CDR3 sequences listed, around 6% were seen once. Regarding the study as a whole: Unchanged with DPC sensitization were TCRs above 1 in 1000 frequency. As patch test score rose, PT1 expanded TCR counts tended to rise as well. In comparison with controls, expanded TCRs gave rise to a significantly larger number of large CDR3 similarity clusters.

CDR3 length: 15 residues. Trimming shortened V by 4 bases and J by 1 base, and 14 bases separated the two germline ends. Germline V lookup: CDR1 MDHEN, CDR2 SYDVKM. The chain combines TRBV28 with TRBJ2-7; perhaps TRBD1 as D (6 bases). This clonotype was sampled from a young woman with alopecia areata. Some clones in this sample may be carry-over from other donors' samples. Sequencing was performed on whole blood, taken in connection with sensitization to the hapten diphenylcyclopropenone (DPC). The CDR3 loop reads CASSSWTAISYEQYF. CDR3 in DNA: TGTGCCAGCAGTTCCTGGACAGCAATATCCTACGAGCAGTACTTC.